This TCR beta chain derives from a study of human versus mouse CDR3 diversity and MHC coevolution. Study results and limitations: iCHAO1 estimated the human TCR beta repertoire at roughly 1.5 million clonotypes. On average, humans showed more CDR3 deletions and insertions than mice. Most of the three human donors had the lowest clonal inequality.

To note about this clone: Antigen unknown.

Libraries were prepared by immunoSEQ multiplex PCR; TCRdb keeps only in-frame clonotypes and omits some of them. The table records 80,000 or so clones, approximately 92% of them present only once. Germline V gene data show CDR1 as MGHDK and CDR2 as SYGVNS. The CDR3 runs to 15 residues. V lost 3 bases, J lost 6 bases, and 18 bases lay in between. The J gene is TRBJ2-7, the V gene TRBV25-1; D ambiguous. This clonotype originated in a person aged 30-69 years in good health. Sequencing was performed on naive CD4+ T cells from blood. Subset here: CD45RO-negative CD62L-positive naive CD4 T cells. CDR3 amino acids: CASSESFLGLGEQYF. Here the CDR3 DNA reads TGTGCCAGCAGTGAGAGCTTCCTAGGCCTAGGCGAGCAGTACTTC.